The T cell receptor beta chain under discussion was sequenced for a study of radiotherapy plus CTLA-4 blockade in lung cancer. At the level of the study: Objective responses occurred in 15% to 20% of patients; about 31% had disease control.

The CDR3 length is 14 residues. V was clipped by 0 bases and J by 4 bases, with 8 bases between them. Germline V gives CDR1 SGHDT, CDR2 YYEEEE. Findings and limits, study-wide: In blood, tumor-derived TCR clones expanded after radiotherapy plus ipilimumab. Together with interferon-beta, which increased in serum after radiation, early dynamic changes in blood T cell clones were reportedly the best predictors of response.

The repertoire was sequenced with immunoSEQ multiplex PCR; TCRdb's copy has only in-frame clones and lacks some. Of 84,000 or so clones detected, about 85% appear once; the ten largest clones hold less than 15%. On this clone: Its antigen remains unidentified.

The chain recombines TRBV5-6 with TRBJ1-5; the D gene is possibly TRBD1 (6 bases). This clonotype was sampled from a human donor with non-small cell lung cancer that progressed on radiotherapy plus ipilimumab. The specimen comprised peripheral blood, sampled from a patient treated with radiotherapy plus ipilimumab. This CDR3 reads CASSLVGANQPQHF. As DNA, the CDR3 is TGTGCCAGCAGCTTGGTGGGGGCAAATCAGCCCCAGCATTTT.